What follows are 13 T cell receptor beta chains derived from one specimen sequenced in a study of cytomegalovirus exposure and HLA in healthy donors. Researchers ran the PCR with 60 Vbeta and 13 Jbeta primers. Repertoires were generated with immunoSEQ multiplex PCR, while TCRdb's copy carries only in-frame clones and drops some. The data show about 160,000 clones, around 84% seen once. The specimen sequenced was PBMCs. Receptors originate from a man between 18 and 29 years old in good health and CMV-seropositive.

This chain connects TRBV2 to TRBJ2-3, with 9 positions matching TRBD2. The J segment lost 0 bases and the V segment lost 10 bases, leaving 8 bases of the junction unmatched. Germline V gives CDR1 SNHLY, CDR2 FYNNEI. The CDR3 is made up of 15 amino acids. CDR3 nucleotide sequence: TGTGCCACCGCTAGCGGGGAGCTCAGCACAGATACGCAGTATTTT. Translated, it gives CATASGELSTDTQYF. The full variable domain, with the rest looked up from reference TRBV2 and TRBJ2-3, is EPEVTQTPSHQVTQMGQEVILRCVPISNHLYFYWYRQILGQKVEFLVSFYNNEISEKSEIFDDQFSVERPDGSNFTLKIRSTKLEDSAMYFCATASGELSTDTQYFGPGTRLTVL.

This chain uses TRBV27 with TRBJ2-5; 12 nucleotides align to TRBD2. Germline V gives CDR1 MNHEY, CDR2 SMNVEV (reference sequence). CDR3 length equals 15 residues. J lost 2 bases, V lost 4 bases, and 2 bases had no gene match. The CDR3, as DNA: TGTGCCAGCAGTTCCGGGACTAGCGGGCAAGAGACCCAGTACTTC. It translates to CASSSGTSGQETQYF.

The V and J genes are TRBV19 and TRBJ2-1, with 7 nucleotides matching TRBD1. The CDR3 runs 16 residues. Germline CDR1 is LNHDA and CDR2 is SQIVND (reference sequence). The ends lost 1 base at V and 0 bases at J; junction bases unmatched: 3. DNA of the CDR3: TGTGCCAGTAGTATAGGAGGGGGCGGCTCCTACAATGAGCAGTTCTTC. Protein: CASSIGGGGSYNEQFF.

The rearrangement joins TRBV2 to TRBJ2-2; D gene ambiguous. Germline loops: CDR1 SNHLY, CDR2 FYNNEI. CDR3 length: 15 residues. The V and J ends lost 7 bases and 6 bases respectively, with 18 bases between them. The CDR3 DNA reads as TGTGCCAGCAAAGGCTCGGCGGTTGTTGCCGGGGAGCTGTTTTTT. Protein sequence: CASKGSAVVAGELFF.

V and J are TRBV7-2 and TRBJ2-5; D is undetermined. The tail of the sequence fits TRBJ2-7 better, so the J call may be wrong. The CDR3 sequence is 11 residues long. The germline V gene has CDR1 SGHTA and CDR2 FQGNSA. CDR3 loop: CASSFTYEQYF. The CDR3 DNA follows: TGTGCCAGCAGTTTTACCTACGAGCAGTACTTC.

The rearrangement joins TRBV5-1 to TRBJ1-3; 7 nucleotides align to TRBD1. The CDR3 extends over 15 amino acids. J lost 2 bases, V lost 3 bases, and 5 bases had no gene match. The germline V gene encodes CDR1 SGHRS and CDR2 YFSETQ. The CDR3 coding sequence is TGCGCCAGCAGCTCAGGGGGTCAAGCTGGAAACACCATATATTTT. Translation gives CASSSGGQAGNTIYF.

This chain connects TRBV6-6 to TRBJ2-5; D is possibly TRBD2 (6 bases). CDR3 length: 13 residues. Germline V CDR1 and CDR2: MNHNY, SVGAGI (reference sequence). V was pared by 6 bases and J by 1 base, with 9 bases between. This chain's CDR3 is CASRPGAQETQYF. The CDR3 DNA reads TGTGCCAGCAGACCGGGAGCCCAAGAGACCCAGTACTTC.

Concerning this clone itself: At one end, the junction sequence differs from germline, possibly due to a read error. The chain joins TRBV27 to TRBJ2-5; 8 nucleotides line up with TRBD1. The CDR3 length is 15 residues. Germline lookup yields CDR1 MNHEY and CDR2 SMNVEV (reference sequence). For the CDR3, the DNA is TGTGCCAGCAGTTTTTGGGGGACAGGCGTCGAGACCCAGCACTTC. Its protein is CASSFWGTGVETQHF.

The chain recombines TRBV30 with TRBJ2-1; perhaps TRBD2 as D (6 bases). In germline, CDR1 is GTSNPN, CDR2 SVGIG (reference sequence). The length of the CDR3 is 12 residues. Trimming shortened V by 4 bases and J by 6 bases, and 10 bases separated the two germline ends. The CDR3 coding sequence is TGTGCCTGGAATCACGGGGGCAATGAGCAGTTCTTC. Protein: CAWNHGGNEQFF.

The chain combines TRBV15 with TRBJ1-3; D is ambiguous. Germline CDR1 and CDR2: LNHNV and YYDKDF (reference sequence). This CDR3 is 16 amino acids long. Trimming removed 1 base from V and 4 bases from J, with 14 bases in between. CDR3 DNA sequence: TGTGCCACCAGCAGAGGTTTGGAGGGTCCCGGAAACACCATATATTTT. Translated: CATSRGLEGPGNTIYF. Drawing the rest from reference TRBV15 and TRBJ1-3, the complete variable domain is DAMVIQNPRYQVTQFGKPVTLSCSQTLNHNVMYWYQQKSSQAPKLLFHYYDKDFNNEADTPDNFQSRRPNTSFCFLDIRSPGLGDTAMYLCATSRGLEGPGNTIYFGEGSWLTVV.

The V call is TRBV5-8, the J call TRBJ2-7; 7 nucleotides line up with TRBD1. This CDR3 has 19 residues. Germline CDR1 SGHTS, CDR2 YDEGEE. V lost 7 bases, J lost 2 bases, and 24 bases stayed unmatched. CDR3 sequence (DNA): TGTGCCAGCCCAACCCGCCCCTCAGCCCCACCTGGACAGGCCTACGAGCAGTACTTC. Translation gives CASPTRPSAPPGQAYEQYF.

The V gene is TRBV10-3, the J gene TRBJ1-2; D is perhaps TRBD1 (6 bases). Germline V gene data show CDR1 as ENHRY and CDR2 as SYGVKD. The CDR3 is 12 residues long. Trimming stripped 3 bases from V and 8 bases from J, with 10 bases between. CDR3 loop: CAISDSGVGYTF. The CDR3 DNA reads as TGTGCCATCAGTGATTCAGGGGTCGGCTACACCTTC.

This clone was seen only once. CDR3 nucleotide sequence: TGCAGCGCCTGGGGACTAGGGGGCCGCGACGAGCAGTACTTC. Translation: CSAWGLGGRDEQYF. This chain joins TRBV29-1 and TRBJ2-7; D is possibly TRBD2 (8 bases). Germline V gene sequence: CDR1 SQVTM, CDR2 ANQGSEA. Between the trimmed V and J ends, which lost 7 bases and 5 bases, there was a span of 21 bases. The CDR3 contains 14 residues.